Sequencing of this T cell receptor beta chain was carried out in a study of beta chain features in type 1 diabetes. Study background: What patients shared with healthy donors was a similar profile of age, gender and cell yields. Study-wide results and caveats: Unsettled here was the matter of whether HLA type influences TCRB rearrangement. Within each of all four CD4+ subsets, Type 1 diabetes patients had TCRB CDR3s that were moderately but significantly shorter. TCRB repertoires of naive, central memory and Treg cells appeared more similar among patients than among healthy donors.

Every bit of the isolated RNA underwent reverse transcription, so sequencing read expressed TCRB transcripts. Assay: immunoSEQ multiplex PCR; the TCRdb copy retains only in-frame clones and omits some. The sample holds 680,000 or so clones, under 15% seen once. Trimming left V 2 bases short and J 6 bases short, with 18 bases between. This CDR3 is built from 15 residues. The germline CDR1 and CDR2 sequences are SGHRS and YFSETQ. In the case of this clone: The antigen remains unidentified.

The receptor was isolated from a man between 18 and 35 years old with type 1 diabetes. Sequenced input: naive CD4+ T cells from blood. The chain combines TRBV5-1 with TRBJ2-7; D possibly uses TRBD1 or TRBD2 (5 bases each). The CDR3 nucleotides read TGCGCCAGCAGCTTATACGACCGGGACCGGGGCGAGCAGTACTTC. As protein: CASSLYDRDRGEQYF. The full variable domain, with the rest looked up from reference TRBV5-1 and TRBJ2-7, is KAGVTQTPRYLIKTRGQQVTLSCSPISGHRSVSWYQQTPGQGLQFLFEYFSETQRNKGNFPGRFSGRQFSNSRSEMNVSTLELGDSALYLCASSLYDRDRGEQYFGPGTRLTVT.